This T cell receptor (beta chain) was obtained from a study of neurological immune-mediated disorders. This clonotype was counted many times. The CDR3 has 15 amino acids. Losses at the gene ends were 6 bases for V and 1 base for J; bases not matched to a gene: 4. Per germline, CDR1 MDHEN and CDR2 SYDVKM. Sorted libraries were derived from roughly 910,000 CD4+ or CD8+ T cells. From the 5' RACE reads, TCRdb called clonotypes with MiXCR, one entry per CDR3 protein. The profile shows 15,000 to 20,000 distinct CDR3 sequences, approximately 11% of them singletons. The chain is built from TRBV28 and TRBJ2-3, with 10 positions matching TRBD2. This receptor was taken from a woman aged 45-65 years in good health. Specimen: CD8+ T cells from blood. The CDR3 coding sequence is TGTGCCAGCAGATTAGCGGGAGGAGGCACAGATACGCAGTATTTT. This encodes CASRLAGGGTDTQYF.